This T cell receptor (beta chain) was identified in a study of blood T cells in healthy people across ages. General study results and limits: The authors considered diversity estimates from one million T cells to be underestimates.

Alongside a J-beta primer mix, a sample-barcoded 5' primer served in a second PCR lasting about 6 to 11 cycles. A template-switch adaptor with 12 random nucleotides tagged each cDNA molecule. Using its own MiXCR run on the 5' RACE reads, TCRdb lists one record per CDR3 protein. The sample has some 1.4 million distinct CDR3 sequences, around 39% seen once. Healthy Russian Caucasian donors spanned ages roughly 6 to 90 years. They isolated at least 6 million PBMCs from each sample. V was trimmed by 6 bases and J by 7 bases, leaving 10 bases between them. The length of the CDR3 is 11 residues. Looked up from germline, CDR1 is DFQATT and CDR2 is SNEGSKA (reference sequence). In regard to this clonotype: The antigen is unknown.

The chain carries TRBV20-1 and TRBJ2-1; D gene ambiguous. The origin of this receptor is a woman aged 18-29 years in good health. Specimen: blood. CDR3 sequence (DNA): TGCAGTGCCAGGAAAGAGAATGAGCAGTTCTTC. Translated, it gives CSARKENEQFF.